This T cell receptor beta chain was identified in a study of blood T cell repertoires in COVID-19. The overall study: Material from acute and convalescent COVID-19 was sourced from the United States, Italy and Spain. Sample material is recorded as cDNA or gDNA derived from T cells, B-cell-depleted T cells, or PBMCs.

Germline-derived CDR1 and CDR2 are MGHRA and YSYEKL. The CDR3 runs 13 residues. The V gene lost 4 bases and the J gene lost 4 bases, with 10 bases spanning the gap. The authors' processing: Nucleated cell counts were estimated from reference gene primer amplification. TCRdb keeps only in-frame clones here, not all; method: immunoSEQ multiplex PCR. V and J calls and clone size follow that table, whereas D and trimming were derived from the DNA. The sample lists about 18,000 clones, more than 75% seen once, with about 16% in the top ten. This chain links TRBV4-1 with TRBJ2-5; possibly TRBD2 for D (6 bases). The sequenced material came from peripheral blood. This TCR was recovered from a human donor in a cohort sampled during active COVID-19. In DNA, the CDR3 is TGCGCCAGCAGCCTGGAGGGTCTAGAGACCCAGTACTTC. Its protein is CASSLEGLETQYF.